The T cell receptor (beta chain) described here comes from a study of T cell responses to AZD1222 COVID-19 vaccine. For the study at large: The analysis combined second doses at about 4 or about 12 weeks. Whole-study results and caveats: Seropositivity was recorded at baseline in only a handful of AZD1222 recipients. There were repertoire samples only from the period after the peak T cell response. Clonal diversity may have been underestimated, and the donors were mostly white British, with more females than males.

Concerning this clone itself: As yet, its antigen is unknown.

V dropped 4 bases and J dropped 5 bases, with 11 bases sitting between them. CDR1 KGHDR and CDR2 SFDVKD come from the germline V gene. The length of the CDR3 is 14 residues. Generated by immunoSEQ multiplex PCR, the TCRdb table keeps only in-frame clones and is missing some. The sample consists of some 140,000 clones, roughly 90% of them appearing once. The chain has TRBV24-1 and TRBJ2-1; D gene ambiguous. This specimen consisted of peripheral blood, obtained on day 0 of AZD1222 vaccination. The sequence was collected from an adult in good health. The CDR3: CATSDPGPHNEQFF. The CDR3 DNA reads TGTGCCACCAGTGACCCGGGTCCTCACAATGAGCAGTTCTTC.